The rows below give T cell receptor beta chains drawn from one sample of a study of T cell repertoires in aging, cancer and after chemotherapy. A single record per CDR3 protein comes from TCRdb applying MiXCR to the multiplex PCR reads. The table has roughly 6,200 distinct CDR3 sequences, 30% seen once; the top ten hold 8%. The sequenced material came from blood. Source of these receptors: a human donor with a blood cancer. Each CDR3 is given with its conserved first and last residue. The order of the fields is V gene, D gene, J gene, clone size, CDR3 DNA, CDR3 protein. The D gene is left open where the match is weak. Only part of the rows carry a size: once, few, many, or a class if the clone is expanded.

>TRBV10-2|TRBD2|TRBJ2-5|NA
TGCGCCAGCAGTGAGTGGCGGGAGGGCCTATGGGAAGAGACCCAGTACTTC
CASSEWREGLWEETQYF
>TRBV18|NA|TRBJ1-2|once
TGTGCCAGATCACCGGTTATTTCGCAGCCGGTCTTC
CARSPVISQPVF
>TRBV18|TRBD2|TRBJ2-7|few
TGTGCCAGCTCAGACGGACTAGCGGATACCTACGAGCAGTACTTC
CASSDGLADTYEQYF
>TRBV28|TRBD2|TRBJ2-7|NA
TGTGCCAGCAGTTCTACGGGGGGTGCCTACGAGCAGTACTTC
CASSSTGGAYEQYF
>TRBV5-4|NA|TRBJ1-2|NA
TGTGCCAGCAGGGGCGGACAGATTAACTATGGCTACACCTTC
CASRGGQINYGYTF
>TRBV6-1|TRBD1|TRBJ2-3|medium-sized
TGTGCCAGCAGTGAATACATCGGGACAGGGAACACAGATACGCAGTATTTT
CASSEYIGTGNTDTQYF
>TRBV5-1|NA|TRBJ2-3|few
TGCGCCAGCAGCTTCTCACCCTCAGATACGCAGTATTTT
CASSFSPSDTQYF
>TRBV27|TRBD2|TRBJ2-7|few
TGTGCCAGCAGTTTAGTTGCGGGAGGGATATACGAGCAGTACTTC
CASSLVAGGIYEQYF
>TRBV6-6|TRBD2|TRBJ2-3|NA
TGTGCCAGCAGTTTTCCCCTTCTAGCGGGGGTTTCTTCAAGCACAGATACGGAGTATTTT
CASSFPLLAGVSSSTDTEYF
>TRBV11-3|NA|TRBJ1-2|NA
TGTGCCAGCAGCTTAGATTTGGCACAGACAGCTAACTATGGCTACACCTTC
CASSLDLAQTANYGYTF
>TRBV7-9|NA|TRBJ1-2|NA
TGTGCCAGCAGCTCGCTGGGGTGGGGGCTGTGGGGCTACACCTTC
CASSSLGWGLWGYTF
>TRBV12-3/TRBV12-4|TRBD1|TRBJ2-2|medium-sized
TGTGCCAGCAGTTTGCAGGGGGTGGCCGGGGAGCTGTTTTTT
CASSLQGVAGELFF
>TRBV29-1|TRBD2|TRBJ2-5|medium-sized
TGCAGCGTTTTAGCGGGAGGTTACGAGACCCAGTACTTC
CSVLAGGYETQYF
>TRBV12-3/TRBV12-4|NA|TRBJ2-5|few
TGTGCCAGCAGTTTGGGTAGCGGACCCCAAGAGACCCAGTACTTC
CASSLGSGPQETQYF
>TRBV11-2|NA|TRBJ1-4|NA
TGTGCCAGCAGCCTCCCGGGCTCCGGTGAAAAACTGTTTTTT
CASSLPGSGEKLFF
>TRBV10-1|NA|TRBJ2-5|NA
TGCGCCAGCAGTGAGTACAGGGTTGAGGAGACCCAGTACTTC
CASSEYRVEETQYF
>TRBV5-1|NA|TRBJ2-5|few
TGCGCCAGCAGCTTGTTAGGGCAGCAAGAGACCCAGTACTTC
CASSLLGQQETQYF
>TRBV19|NA|TRBJ2-1|medium-sized
TGTGCCAGTGCGGCGTTCCCCTTCTCCTACAATGAGCAGTTCTTC
CASAAFPFSYNEQFF
>TRBV19|NA|TRBJ2-3|medium-sized
TGTGCCAGTAGTCCAGAGGACTCTTATCCTCCAGATACGCAGTATTTT
CASSPEDSYPPDTQYF
>TRBV7-2|NA|TRBJ2-2|few
TGTGCCAGCAGCTTAAGCGGGGAGCTGTTTTTT
CASSLSGELFF
>TRBV18|TRBD1|TRBJ1-5|NA
TGTGCCAGCTCACCTACAGGGGGGCAGCCCCAGCATTTT
CASSPTGGQPQHF
>TRBV15|NA|TRBJ2-7|NA
TGTGGCACCAGCAGAGTGGGGTTCGGAGAGCAGTACTTC
CGTSRVGFGEQYF
>TRBV30|NA|TRBJ1-1|NA
TGTGCCTGGACCGTGACGGAGGCGAACACTGAAGCTTTCTTT
CAWTVTEANTEAFF
>TRBV2|NA|TRBJ2-1|NA
TGTGCCAGCAACTTGGCGTGTGGCTCCTACAATGAGCAGTTCTTC
CASNLACGSYNEQFF
>TRBV13|NA|TRBJ2-7|few
TGTGCCAGCAGGGCAGGGGAAAGGTCCTACGAGCAGTACTTC
CASRAGERSYEQYF
>TRBV6-6|NA|TRBJ1-6|NA
TGTGCCAGCAGTTACGACGGCAGCTCCTATAATTCACCCCTCCACTTT
CASSYDGSSYNSPLHF
>TRBV27|NA|TRBJ2-1|few
TGTGCCAGCAGTTTCAGCGGCTATGAGCAGTTCTTC
CASSFSGYEQFF
>TRBV11-2|NA|TRBJ1-2|few
TGTGCCAGCAGCTTAGATCTGAGACCCACTGTTGACTATGGCTACACCTTC
CASSLDLRPTVDYGYTF
>TRBV20-1|TRBD2|TRBJ2-1|NA
TGCAGCACCGGGGGGTATGAGCAGTTCTTC
CSTGGYEQFF
>TRBV18|TRBD2|TRBJ2-3|medium-sized
TGTGCCAGCTCACCGACTAGCGGGAGCGCAGATACGCAGTATTTT
CASSPTSGSADTQYF
>TRBV5-1|NA|TRBJ2-7|NA
TGCGCCAGCAGCTTGGACCGAGGGTGTTCCTACGAGCAGTACTTC
CASSLDRGCSYEQYF
>TRBV29-1|NA|TRBJ2-7|medium-sized
TGCAGCGTTGTTCCCTCCCTGAGTACCTACGAGCAGTACTTC
CSVVPSLSTYEQYF
>TRBV5-6|TRBD1|TRBJ1-1|few
TGCGCCAGCAGCTTGTACCCTCAGAGGCAGGGGGGAATGAACACTGAAGCTTTCTTT
CASSLYPQRQGGMNTEAFF
>TRBV20-1|NA|TRBJ2-3|medium-sized
TGCAGTGCGCGCCAAAATACGCAGTATTTT
CSARQNTQYF
>TRBV20-1|NA|TRBJ2-7|NA
TGCAGTGCTAGAGAAGGGAAAGTCACCTACGAGCAGTACTTC
CSAREGKVTYEQYF
>TRBV7-9|NA|TRBJ2-3|NA
TGTGCCAGCAGCAAATTCACAGATACGCAGTATTTT
CASSKFTDTQYF
>TRBV6-1|NA|TRBJ1-5|few
TGTGCCAGCAGTGACTATAATCAGCCCCAGCATTTT
CASSDYNQPQHF
>TRBV6-1|NA|TRBJ2-2|medium-sized
TGTGCCGCAACAGGGGGCACGGCGGGAGGAGAACGGGTCGGGGAGCTGTTTTTT
CAATGGTAGGERVGELFF
>TRBV6-5|NA|TRBJ2-1|medium-sized
TGTGCCAGCAGATGGGGATCGGGCTCCCGGGGGAATGAGCAGTTCTTC
CASRWGSGSRGNEQFF
>TRBV24-1|TRBD1|TRBJ2-5|few
TGTGCCACCAGTGATTTGGGACAGGGACTCCAAGAGACCCAGTACTTC
CATSDLGQGLQETQYF
>TRBV28|NA|TRBJ2-5|few
TGTGCCAGCAGACCCGGAGGGAGGAGAGAGACCCAGTACTTC
CASRPGGRRETQYF
>TRBV12-3/TRBV12-4|TRBD2|TRBJ2-5|few
TGTGCCAGCAGGCGTCTGGGAGGGGATCAAGAGACCCAGTACTTC
CASRRLGGDQETQYF
>TRBV5-6|NA|TRBJ2-1|medium-sized
TGTGCCAGCATCGTCGGGGGCGATGAGCAGTTCTTC
CASIVGGDEQFF
>TRBV5-1|NA|TRBJ2-2|NA
TGCGCCAGCAGCTTGGGTCCAGCTCCTACCGGGGAGCTGTTTTTT
CASSLGPAPTGELFF
>TRBV5-1|NA|TRBJ2-1|NA
TGCGCCAGCAGCTTGGACTCCAATCGCTACAATGAGCAGTTCTTC
CASSLDSNRYNEQFF
>TRBV20-1|NA|TRBJ2-3|few
TGCAGTGCGTCCCGGGACCACGCCGGAGATACGCAGTATTTT
CSASRDHAGDTQYF
>TRBV5-5|TRBD1|TRBJ2-5|medium-sized
TGTGCCAGCAGCTTGCGGACAGGTCAAGAGACCCAGTACTTC
CASSLRTGQETQYF
>TRBV18|NA|TRBJ2-1|medium-sized
TGTGCCAGCTCATTAGGGGTTCACAATGAGCAGTTCTTC
CASSLGVHNEQFF
>TRBV20-1|NA|TRBJ2-1|NA
TGCAGTGCTAGAGGAGGAGCGGCGGACTCCTACAATGAGCAGTTCTTC
CSARGGAADSYNEQFF
>TRBV30|NA|TRBJ1-3|medium-sized
TGTGCCTGTCTCCCAGGCGGCTCTGGAAACACCATATATTTT
CACLPGGSGNTIYF
>TRBV4-2|TRBD1|TRBJ2-1|once
TGTGCCAGCAGCCATCTAGGGACAGGGGGCTCCGCTGAGCAGTTCTTC
CASSHLGTGGSAEQFF
>TRBV6-1|TRBD2|TRBJ2-5|NA
TGTGCCAGCAGTGCTGGACTAGCATCTGAGACCCAGTACTTC
CASSAGLASETQYF
>TRBV6-2/TRBV6-3|NA|TRBJ1-2|NA
TGTGCCACCCAACAACAGGGTACGGATGGCTACACCTTC
CATQQQGTDGYTF
>TRBV4-2|TRBD2|TRBJ2-5|few
TGTGCCAGCAGCCAAGGACTAGCGGGAGGGAGGGAGACCCAGTACTTC
CASSQGLAGGRETQYF
>TRBV2|NA|TRBJ1-2|NA
TGTGCCAGCACCCGACAGATCTATGGCTACACCTTC
CASTRQIYGYTF
>TRBV28|NA|TRBJ2-3|NA
TGTGCCAGTGCCGGGGCTAGCGTTATAGCAGATACGCAGTATTTT
CASAGASVIADTQYF
>TRBV28|NA|TRBJ1-1|NA
TGTGCCAGCAGTTTATTAGGGGTGGGGACTGAAGCTTTCTTT
CASSLLGVGTEAFF
>TRBV7-9|TRBD1|TRBJ1-3|NA
TGTGCCAGCAGCCCCACGAGGGGGCCGGGAAACACCATATATTTT
CASSPTRGPGNTIYF
>TRBV7-6|NA|TRBJ2-7|NA
TGTGCCAGCAGCTTAGTTACGGACCCCTACGAGCAGTACTTC
CASSLVTDPYEQYF